Below are 10 T cell receptor beta chains sequenced from a single sample in a study of blood T cell repertoires in COVID-19. TCRdb's table, derived via immunoSEQ multiplex PCR, lists solely in-frame clones and lacks some. Of roughly 260,000 clones listed, about nine tenths are singletons. Sequencing was carried out using PBMCs or T cells enriched from blood (not recorded which). These receptor sequences come from a woman under 40 with acute COVID-19.

The genes are TRBV10-3 and TRBJ2-3, with no clear D. CDR1 and CDR2 from the germline V gene are ENHRY and SYGVKD. The CDR3 sequence is 15 residues long. Trimming took 0 bases from V and 2 from J, leaving 9 bases between them. The CDR3 DNA reads as TGTGCCATCAGTGAGTCGACTGGCAACACAGATACGCAGTATTTT. Protein product: CAISESTGNTDTQYF.

The chain uses TRBV12-5 and TRBJ2-7; D not resolved. Germline-derived CDR1 and CDR2 are LGHNT and FRNRAP. The CDR3 contains 13 residues. V dropped 5 bases and J dropped 3 bases, with 11 bases sitting between them. This CDR3 reads CASGEAGYYEQYF. The CDR3 nucleotides are TGTGCTAGTGGTGAGGCCGGCTACTACGAGCAGTACTTC.

J is TRBJ1-5 and V is TRBV10-3; no clear D. CDR1 and CDR2 (germline): ENHRY, SYGVKD. Trimming took off 6 bases at V and 0 bases at J, with 12 bases between the two ends. This CDR3 has 15 amino acids. CDR3 in DNA: TGTGCCATCAGCATGGGCATGGATAGCAATCAGCCCCAGCATTTT. Its translation is CAISMGMDSNQPQHF.

Ten or more counts support this clone. This rearrangement joins TRBV7-9 to TRBJ2-2; D is undetermined. V lost 5 bases, J lost 1 base, and 8 bases lay in between. This CDR3 comprises 14 residues. Germline loops: CDR1 SEHNR, CDR2 FQNEAQ (reference sequence). CDR3 bases: TGTGCCAGCAGCCTGGCCGAGAACACCGGGGAGCTGTTTTTT. It translates to CASSLAENTGELFF. Variable domain in full (rest from reference TRBV7-9 and TRBJ2-2): DTGVSQNPRHKITKRGQNVTFRCDPISEHNRLYWYRQTLGQGPEFLTYFQNEAQLEKSRLLSDRFSAERPKGSFSTLEIQRTEQGDSAMYLCASSLAENTGELFFGEGSRLTVL.

The chain joins TRBV5-5 to TRBJ1-5; 7 nucleotides match TRBD1. CDR1 and CDR2 from the germline V gene are SGHKS and YYEKEE (reference sequence). The CDR3 runs to 13 residues. With 4 bases clipped from V and 5 bases from J, the junction kept 3 bases outside the gene matches. CDR3 sequence: CASSGQADQPQHF. The CDR3 region has the DNA TGTGCCAGCAGCGGACAGGCCGATCAGCCCCAGCATTTT.

This sequence joins TRBV18 and TRBJ1-1; D unresolved. V was cut by 3 bases and J by 9 bases, with 23 bases left in between. Germline values: CDR1 KGHSH, CDR2 LQKENI. CDR3 length equals 16 residues. The CDR3 loop is CASSPNIDSAAKKAFF. The DNA of the CDR3 is TGTGCCAGCTCACCCAATATTGACTCAGCCGCCAAGAAAGCTTTCTTT.

This clone was seen just once. This chain connects TRBV6-1 to TRBJ2-3; TRBD1 matches 8 bases. CDR3 size: 16 residues. V dropped 3 bases and J dropped 3; count of bases not matched to a gene: 8. The germline CDR1 and CDR2 sequences are MNHNS and SASEGT. Written as DNA, the CDR3 is TGTGCCAGCAGTGACCCGGACAGGGAACTAACAGATACGCAGTATTTT. This translates into CASSDPDRELTDTQYF.

V gene TRBV18 combines with J gene TRBJ1-6; D might be TRBD1 (5 bases). Trimming cost V 4 bases and J 0 bases, with 10 bases left between them. From germline, CDR1 is KGHSH and CDR2 LQKENI. The CDR3 sequence is 16 residues long. The CDR3 coding sequence is TGTGCCAGCTCACGACAGCCGAGCTCCTATAATTCACCCCTCCACTTT. Protein sequence: CASSRQPSSYNSPLHF.

This chain joins TRBV20-1 and TRBJ2-1; TRBD1 is a possible D gene (7 bases). CDR3 length: 14 amino acids. Germline CDR1 DFQATT, CDR2 SNEGSKA (reference sequence). Trimming shortened V by 3 bases and J by 4 bases, and 13 bases separated the two germline ends. CDR3 sequence: CSASLRGDYNEQFF. CDR3 bases: TGCAGTGCTAGTCTCAGGGGGGATTACAATGAGCAGTTCTTC.

This rearrangement joins TRBV7-2 to TRBJ2-1; tentatively, D is TRBD1 (6 bases). CDR1 SGHTA and CDR2 FQGNSA come from the germline V gene. The CDR3 is 15 amino acids. Trimming left V 5 bases short and J 0 bases short, with 11 bases between. CDR3 sequence: CASSEGTSSYNEQFF. CDR3 DNA sequence: TGTGCCAGCAGCGAAGGGACAAGCTCCTACAATGAGCAGTTCTTC.